The T cell receptor beta chain under discussion was sequenced for a study of T cells in women clearing cervical HPV infection. As for the study in general: Cases: HPV16-related CIN3 or worse on histology, 2 invasive cancers. Notes on the study in general: Cases carried less TRBV6-7 than controls: around 0.11% versus 0.15%.

In the case of this clone: The target antigen is unknown. One end of the junction does not line up with germline, which may come from a read error. Read data end 3 residues before the CDR3 end; the end is taken from the germline J gene.

Measured with immunoSEQ multiplex PCR; TCRdb has only the in-frame clones, and not every one. The table gives 30,000 to 45,000 clones; the top ten clones make up 3.5% to 4% of it. Per the germline V gene, CDR1 is LGHNA and CDR2 is YNFKEQ. The CDR3 length is 16 residues. The sequencing input was blood buffy coat. V gene TRBV4-2 combines with J gene TRBJ2-3, with D tentatively TRBD2 (6 bases). This receptor was obtained from a woman between 18 and 75 years old with a cervical HPV16 infection that either progressed to CIN3+ or cleared (not recorded which). This CDR3 is CASSQEYGGGTDTQYF. The sequenced CDR3 bases are TGCGCCAGCAGCCAAGAGTATGGCGGGGGCACAGATACG.